These 11 T cell receptor beta chains came from one sample sequenced in a study of Graves' ophthalmopathy and Graves' hyperthyroidism. RNA transcripts were the template, and TCR beta CDR3 regions were amplified from them. HTBI primers were employed in first-round RT-PCR, then a second-round multiplex PCR followed. From the multiplex PCR reads, TCRdb called clonotypes with MiXCR, one entry per CDR3 protein. The sample lists under 350,000 distinct CDR3 sequences; 15% to 20% were seen once. Sequenced sample: peripheral blood. The receptors originated from an adult man with Graves' ophthalmopathy.

In this sample, this clonotype turned up many times. The gene calls are TRBV6-1 and TRBJ1-3, with D possibly being TRBD1 (6 bases). With 4 bases removed from V and 1 base from J, the gap between germline ends came to 8 bases. Germline values: CDR1 MNHNS, CDR2 SASEGT. The CDR3 totals 14 residues. The CDR3 DNA reads TGTGCCAGCAGTGCCGACAGGTCTGGAAACACCATATATTTT. As protein: CASSADRSGNTIYF.

This clonotype was seen only a few times. This chain links TRBV4-1 with TRBJ1-5, with 7 nucleotides matching TRBD1. Germline V gives CDR1 MGHRA, CDR2 YSYEKL. The V and J ends lost 3 bases and 7 bases, in that order; junction bases with no gene match: 3. The CDR3 has 13 residues. CDR3 nucleotide sequence: TGCGCCAGCAGCCAGTTACAGGGGCAGCCCCAGCATTTT. It specifies CASSQLQGQPQHF.

This clonotype occurred many times. The genes are TRBV7-2 and TRBJ2-5, with a weak D call TRBD1 (7 bases). CDR1 and CDR2 from the germline V gene are SGHTA and FQGNSA. The CDR3 is 15 amino acids. V lost 2 bases and J lost 4, with 14 bases in between. CDR3 sequence reads: CASSLFGQGGETQYF. In nucleotides, the CDR3 is TGTGCCAGCAGCTTATTCGGGCAGGGGGGAGAGACCCAGTACTTC.

This clonotype was counted many times. This chain links TRBV7-2 with TRBJ1-6; perhaps TRBD1 as D (5 bases). The V end was cut by 5 bases, the J end by 7 bases, with 9 bases between. Germline V gene sequence: CDR1 SGHTA, CDR2 FQGNSA. The CDR3 is 13 amino acids. CDR3 bases: TGTGCCAGCAGCCCGGGACGGAATTCACCCCTCCACTTT. Encoded protein: CASSPGRNSPLHF.

The chain employs TRBV7-3 and TRBJ2-2, with D tentatively TRBD1 or TRBD2 (5 bases each). The germline V gene has CDR1 SGHTA and CDR2 FQGTGA. There are 16 residues in the CDR3. With 5 bases removed from V and 1 base from J, the gap between germline ends came to 14 bases. CDR3 in amino acids: CASSPEGRVNTGELFF. The CDR3 DNA sequence: TGTGCCAGCAGCCCCGAGGGCAGGGTGAACACCGGGGAGCTGTTTTTT.

This clonotype was counted ten times or more. The chain has TRBV19 and TRBJ1-2; D not certain. The V end lost 2 bases, the J end lost 5 bases, and 12 bases lay between the germline ends. CDR3 length equals 14 residues. The germline V gene encodes CDR1 LNHDA and CDR2 SQIVND (reference sequence). The CDR3 is CASSISRSRYGYTF. CDR3 bases: TGTGCCAGTAGTATAAGTCGGTCCAGGTATGGCTACACCTTC.

The V gene is TRBV6-1, the J gene TRBJ2-7; D perhaps matches TRBD2 (6 bases). V was cut by 3 bases and J by 4 bases, with 13 bases left in between. Germline V lookup: CDR1 MNHNS, CDR2 SASEGT. The CDR3 length is 14 residues. Here the CDR3 reads CASSDLGGGYEQYF. The DNA for the CDR3 is TGTGCCAGCAGTGACTTGGGGGGTGGGTACGAGCAGTACTTC.

There are many counts of this clonotype. The chain carries TRBV7-3 and TRBJ2-2; unclear D gene. Germline CDR1 SGHTA, CDR2 FQGTGA. This CDR3 comprises 12 residues. V was pared by 4 bases and J by 2 bases, with 2 bases between. CDR3 region: CASSYNTGELFF. The CDR3 bases are TGTGCCAGCAGCTATAACACCGGGGAGCTGTTTTTT.

In its sample, this clonotype was seen many times. The DNA of the CDR3 is TGTGCCAGCAGTTCTGGGACAGGGGCGGGTTCACCCCTCCACTTT. Translation gives CASSSGTGAGSPLHF. The chain has TRBV12-3 or TRBV12-4 and TRBJ1-6, with 10 bases matching TRBD1. This CDR3 comprises 15 residues. J lost 9 bases, V lost 4 bases, and 6 bases had no gene match.

This clonotype was picked up many times. The chain carries TRBV5-1 and TRBJ1-2; tentatively, D is TRBD1 (6 bases). Between the trimmed V and J ends, which lost 4 bases and 8 bases, there was a span of 21 bases. CDR3 size: 15 residues. In germline, CDR1 is SGHRS, CDR2 YFSETQ. CDR3 sequence reads: CASSRQSGARGGYTF. The CDR3 DNA is TGCGCCAGCAGCCGGCAGTCAGGGGCTCGAGGAGGCTACACCTTC.

This clonotype was counted at least ten times. This sequence joins TRBV15 and TRBJ2-7; TRBD1 aligns across 9 bases. There are 15 residues in the CDR3. Germline lookup yields CDR1 LNHNV and CDR2 YYDKDF (reference sequence). Trimming took 1 base from V and 1 from J; bases not matched to a gene: 2. CDR3 sequence: CATSRGTGASYEQYF. CDR3 in DNA: TGTGCCACCAGCAGAGGGACAGGGGCTTCCTACGAGCAGTACTTC.